This T cell receptor (beta chain) was identified during a study of blood T cell repertoires in COVID-19. TCRdb keeps only in-frame clones here, not all; method: immunoSEQ multiplex PCR. The sample records 200,000 to 250,000 clones, 80% to 90% being singletons. Comment on this clone: The germline gene is not matched at one end of the junction; a read error may be the cause.

CDR3 length: 13 amino acids. The germline gives CDR1 LGHNA, CDR2 YNFKEQ. The receptor's source is a man aged 60-69 years with acute or convalescent COVID-19. The chain has TRBV4-2 and TRBJ1-5; 8 positions agree with TRBD1. Source material: peripheral blood. CDR3 DNA sequence: TGTGCCAGCAGCCAAGATGTGGACAGGGAAGTGTATTTT. It encodes CASSQDVDREVYF.